The entry below describes one TCR beta chain. Antigen unknown. These data originate in a study of a mutant IDH1 vaccine in newly diagnosed glioma. Profiled with immunoSEQ multiplex PCR; TCRdb holds only in-frame clones, not every one. This sample yields tens of thousands of clones, of which 80% are seen a single time; roughly 6.2% belongs to the top ten. Described time point: week 23, last vaccination. Each dose delivered 300 ug of mutant IDH1 20-mer peptide subcutaneously with imiquimod. The CDR3 consists of 14 residues. Trimming shortened V by 3 bases and J by 4 bases, and 12 bases separated the two germline ends. Germline V lookup: CDR1 SEHNR, CDR2 FQNEAQ (reference sequence).

The clonotype originates from a man aged 35-49 years with glioma. V is TRBV7-9 and J is TRBJ1-2; D might be TRBD1 (5 bases). The sequencing here drew on PBMCs, taken from a glioma patient whose treatment included an IDH1 peptide vaccine. The CDR3 DNA reads as TGTGCCAGCAGCTTTGTTGGGGGACCCTATGGCTACACCTTC. This sequence encodes CASSFVGGPYGYTF. The complete variable domain, with remaining parts taken from reference TRBV7-9 and TRBJ1-2, reads DTGVSQNPRHKITKRGQNVTFRCDPISEHNRLYWYRQTLGQGPEFLTYFQNEAQLEKSRLLSDRFSAERPKGSFSTLEIQRTEQGDSAMYLCASSFVGGPYGYTFGSGTRLTVV.